This T cell receptor beta chain was profiled in a study of post-analysis software for immune sequencing data. General study points: Samples from one preparation batch, clustered by F measure, grouped strongly together. Patients used about five TRBV segments, including TRBV5-6, TRBV5-1 and TRBV20-1, more often than controls. Normalized Chao1 diversity in multiple sclerosis patients fell significantly below that of controls.

This clonotype was detected a few times. Its antigen is not known. V was trimmed by 1 base and J by 5 bases, leaving 13 bases between them. CDR1 is SGHRS and CDR2 is YFSETQ in the germline V gene. This CDR3 contains 14 residues. Unique molecular identifiers were carried by the TCR beta cDNA libraries. Input amounts of about 0.85 to 11 million T cells were used. These gave some 500,000 cDNA molecules, so each molecule approximated one T cell. TCRdb passed the PCR reads through MiXCR, listing each CDR3 protein once. The sample lists roughly 600,000 distinct CDR3 sequences; 44% were seen once. The sequenced sample consisted of blood. This clonotype was sampled from a girl between 5 and 17 years old with multiple sclerosis. The V and J genes are TRBV5-1 and TRBJ2-7, with D perhaps assigned TRBD1 or TRBD2 (5 bases each). CDR3 sequence reads: CASSLSARDHEQYF. CDR3 nucleotide sequence: TGCGCCAGCAGCTTGTCGGCAAGGGACCACGAGCAGTACTTC.